Listed below are T cell receptor beta chains from one sample, sequenced in a study of TIL therapy for anti-PD-1-resistant metastatic lung cancer. Sequencing was performed with immunoSEQ multiplex PCR; in TCRdb, only in-frame clones are kept and a portion is missing. This table has more than 45,000 clones, roughly 84% appearing once. The sample here was blood, taken at baseline. The receptors shown here come from a person between 30 and 80 years old with non-small cell lung cancer. CDR3s include the opening cysteine and the closing phenylalanine or tryptophan. A D gene is named only where the DNA matches it firmly.

V gene: TRBV2; D gene: .; J gene: TRBJ1-5; CDR3 DNA: TGTGCCAGCAGCGCGGGACCACCCCAGCCCCAGCATTTT; CDR3 protein: CASSAGPPQPQHF
V gene: TRBV2; D gene: TRBD1; J gene: TRBJ1-4; CDR3 DNA: TGTGCCAGCAGCCGACTCAGGGGGTCTAATGAAAAACTGTTTTTT; CDR3 protein: CASSRLRGSNEKLFF
V gene: TRBV2; D gene: .; J gene: TRBJ2-1; CDR3 DNA: TGTGCCAGCAGAATGGGCGGGGATGAGCAGTTCTTC; CDR3 protein: CASRMGGDEQFF
V gene: TRBV10-3; D gene: .; J gene: TRBJ1-1; CDR3 DNA: TGTGCCATCAGACCGGACGGTGCTGAAGCTTTCTTT; CDR3 protein: CAIRPDGAEAFF
V gene: TRBV24-1; D gene: .; J gene: TRBJ2-1; CDR3 DNA: TGTGCCACCAGTGAAGGGACCTCGACTCCGGACAATGAGCAGTTCTTC; CDR3 protein: CATSEGTSTPDNEQFF
V gene: TRBV5-6; D gene: TRBD2; J gene: TRBJ2-1; CDR3 DNA: TGTGCCAGCAGCTTGGGGACTAGCGGGCCCTACAATGAGCAGTTCTTC; CDR3 protein: CASSLGTSGPYNEQFF
V gene: TRBV5-4; D gene: TRBD1; J gene: TRBJ1-1; CDR3 DNA: TGTGCCAGCAGCACACCGGGACAGGTAGCGAACACTGAAGCTTTCTTT; CDR3 protein: CASSTPGQVANTEAFF
V gene: TRBV6-5; D gene: .; J gene: TRBJ1-2; CDR3 DNA: TGTGCCAGCAGTACGTTTGATGGCGGGCACTATGGCTACACCTTC; CDR3 protein: CASSTFDGGHYGYTF
V gene: TRBV7-9; D gene: TRBD2; J gene: TRBJ2-5; CDR3 DNA: TGTGCCAGCAGCTTAGGACTAGCGGGGGCGCAAGAGACCCAGTACTTC; CDR3 protein: CASSLGLAGAQETQYF
V gene: TRBV18; D gene: TRBD2; J gene: TRBJ2-5; CDR3 DNA: TGTGCCAGCTCACCACCAACCGCTAGCGGGTTGTCCAGGGACCAGTACTTC; CDR3 protein: CASSPPTASGLSRDQYF
V gene: TRBV2; D gene: .; J gene: TRBJ1-3; CDR3 DNA: TGTGCCAGCAGTGAAGGAGACGGGGCCTCTGGAAACACCATATATTTT; CDR3 protein: CASSEGDGASGNTIYF
V gene: TRBV19; D gene: TRBD1; J gene: TRBJ1-5; CDR3 DNA: TGTGCCAGTACCGGACAGGGAGGAGGGATTGGCAATCAGCCCCAGCATTTT; CDR3 protein: CASTGQGGGIGNQPQHF
V gene: TRBV10-3; D gene: TRBD2; J gene: TRBJ2-3; CDR3 DNA: TGTGCCGCCTCGAGCGGGGGAGGTACAGATACGCAGTATTTT; CDR3 protein: CAASSGGGTDTQYF
V gene: TRBV5-6; D gene: TRBD1; J gene: TRBJ2-7; CDR3 DNA: TGTGCCAGCAGCCGTCGGGGGACAGGGTCCTACGAGCAGTACTTC; CDR3 protein: CASSRRGTGSYEQYF
V gene: TRBV3-1/TRBV3-2; D gene: TRBD2; J gene: TRBJ2-3; CDR3 DNA: TGTGCCAGCAGCCAAGATCGTAGCGGGGCTTATTTT; CDR3 protein: CASSQDRSGAYF
V gene: TRBV11-2; D gene: .; J gene: TRBJ1-5; CDR3 DNA: TGTGCCAGCAGCCAACGACAGAGCAATCAGCCCCAGCATTTT; CDR3 protein: CASSQRQSNQPQHF
V gene: TRBV24-1; D gene: .; J gene: TRBJ2-1; CDR3 DNA: TGTGCCACCAGTGATTTCAGCGGGTCCCATAATGAGCAGTTCTTC; CDR3 protein: CATSDFSGSHNEQFF
V gene: TRBV19; D gene: TRBD1; J gene: TRBJ2-2; CDR3 DNA: TGTGCCACCGGTAGTAGGGGGCGGATCGGGGAGCTGTTTTTT; CDR3 protein: CATGSRGRIGELFF